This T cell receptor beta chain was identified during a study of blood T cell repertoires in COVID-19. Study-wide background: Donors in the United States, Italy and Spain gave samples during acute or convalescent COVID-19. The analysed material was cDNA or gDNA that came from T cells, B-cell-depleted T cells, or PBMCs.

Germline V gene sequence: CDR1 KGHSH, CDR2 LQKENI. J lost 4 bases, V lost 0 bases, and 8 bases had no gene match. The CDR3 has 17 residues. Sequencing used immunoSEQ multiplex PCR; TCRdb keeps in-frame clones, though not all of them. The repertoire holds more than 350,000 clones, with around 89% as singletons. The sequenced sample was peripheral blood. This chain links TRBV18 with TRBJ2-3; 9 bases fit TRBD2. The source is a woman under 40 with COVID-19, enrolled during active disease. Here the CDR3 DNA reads TGTGCCAGCTCACCACCGGGCGCGGGAGGGCGGTCAGATACGCAGTATTTT. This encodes CASSPPGAGGRSDTQYF.